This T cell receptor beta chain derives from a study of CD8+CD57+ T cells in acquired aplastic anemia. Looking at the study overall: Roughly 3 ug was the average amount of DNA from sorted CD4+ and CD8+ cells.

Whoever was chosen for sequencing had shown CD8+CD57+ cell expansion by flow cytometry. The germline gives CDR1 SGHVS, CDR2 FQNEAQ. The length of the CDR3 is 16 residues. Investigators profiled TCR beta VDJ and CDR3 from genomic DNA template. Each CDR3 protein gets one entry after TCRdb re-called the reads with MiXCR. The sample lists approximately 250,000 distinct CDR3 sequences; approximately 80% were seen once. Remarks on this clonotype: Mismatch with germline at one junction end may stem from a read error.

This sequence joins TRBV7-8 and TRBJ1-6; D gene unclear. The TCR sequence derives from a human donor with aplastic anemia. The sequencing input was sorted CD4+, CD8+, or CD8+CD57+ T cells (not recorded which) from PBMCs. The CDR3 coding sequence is TGTGCCAGCAGTCCGACACCAGATACGCAGTATTCTCCCCTCCACTTT. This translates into CASSPTPDTQYSPLHF.